The following is a TCR beta chain sequence with its context. What this receptor recognizes is not known. No per-base quality is available; no much larger clone lies one base away. The data were obtained in a study of response to subunit inactivated influenza vaccine (dated by TCRdb to the late 2010s). For the study in its entirety: Deep quantitative profiling of the T cell receptor repertoire was used in the study to follow responses to a trivalent subunit inactivated influenza vaccine.

The investigation overall reported the following: It was suggested by the authors that each seasonal influenza vaccination may recruit only a limited number of new T cells.

Libraries were made using RT-PCR. These reads were obtained on an Illumina HiSeq 2500. TCRdb trimmed public reads at Q25 via fastp, called clones via MiXCR and kept in-frame beta chains. Rows with a matching CDR3 protein are joined into one entry that keeps the most common DNA and genes. A total of some 850,000 distinct CDR3 sequences appear in this sample, approximately 17% of them only once. Clones ranked in the top ten supply 9.5% to 13% of the sample. The specimen comprised PBMCs from blood, sampled roughly 5 days after vaccination. This TCR derives from a man in his fifties who received an inactivated influenza vaccine. Donor details come from another sample of the same person, matched by shared clones.

The encoded CDR3 is CASSPPGYSYEQYF. Read as DNA, the sequence is TGCGCCAGCAGCCCTCCCGGATATTCCTACGAGCAGTACTTC. This chain is built from TRBV5-1 and TRBJ2-7; no D gene call is confident. V is pared back by 4 bases and J by 1 base, with 12 bases lying between the germline termini. The germline V gene gives CDR1 as SGHRS and CDR2 as YFSETQ. The CDR3 sequence holds 14 residues, the cysteine and phenylalanine included. CDR3 DNA only is kept here, 42 bases in frame from base 1. Joined to the reference TRBV5-1 and TRBJ2-7 proteins, this CDR3 gives the full variable domain: KAGVTQTPRYLIKTRGQQVTLSCSPISGHRSVSWYQQTPGQGLQFLFEYFSETQRNKGNFPGRFSGRQFSNSRSEMNVSTLELGDSALYLCASSPPGYSYEQYFGPGTRLTVT.